This T cell receptor (beta chain) was identified during a study of blood T cells in healthy people across ages. This clonotype was detected ten times or more. The CDR3 extends over 12 amino acids. The germline CDR1 and CDR2 sequences are ENHRY and SYGVKD. The V and J ends lost 10 bases and 10 bases respectively, with 18 bases between them. Together with a sample-barcoded 5' primer, a J-beta primer mix was included in a second PCR lasting about 7 to 12 cycles. A template-switch adaptor with 12 random nucleotides tagged each cDNA molecule. Each CDR3 protein gets one entry after TCRdb re-called the 5' RACE reads with MiXCR. In the table there are about 1.1 million distinct CDR3 sequences, around two fifths of which are singletons.

This TCR was sampled from a man aged 18 to 30 in good health. The sample taken for sequencing was blood. V usage is TRBV10-3 and J usage is TRBJ2-3; D could derive from TRBD1 or TRBD2 (5 bases each). CDR3 in amino acids: CANTDTHGAQYF. CDR3 coding DNA: TGTGCCAACACGGACACGCACGGGGCGCAGTATTTT.